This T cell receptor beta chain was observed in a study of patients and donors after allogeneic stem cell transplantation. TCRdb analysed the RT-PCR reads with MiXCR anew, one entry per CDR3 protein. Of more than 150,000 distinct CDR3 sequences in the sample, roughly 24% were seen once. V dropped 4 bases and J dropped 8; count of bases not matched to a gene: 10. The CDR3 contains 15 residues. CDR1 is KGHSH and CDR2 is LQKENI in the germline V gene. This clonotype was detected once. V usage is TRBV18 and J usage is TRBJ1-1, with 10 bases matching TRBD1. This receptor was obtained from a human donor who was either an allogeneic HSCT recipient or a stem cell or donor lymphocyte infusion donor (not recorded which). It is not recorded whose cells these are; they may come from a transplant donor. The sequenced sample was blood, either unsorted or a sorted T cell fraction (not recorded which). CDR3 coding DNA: TGTGCCAGCTCACAATCCGGACAGGGGGATAGGGAAGCTTTCTTT. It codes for CASSQSGQGDREAFF.